This is a list of T cell receptor beta chains from one sample in a study of T cell changes during pregnancy in multiple sclerosis. The table came from immunoSEQ multiplex PCR; TCRdb's copy has only in-frame clones and leaves some out. The table has under 75,000 clones, 91% seen once; the top ten hold around 0.5%. This material consisted of CD4+ T cells from peripheral blood mononuclear cells, taken after pregnancy. These receptors all stem from a female donor in good health, enrolled as a control in a pregnancy study. Both conserved end residues are part of each CDR3. A D gene is named only where the DNA matches it firmly. Clone sizes are given selectively: once, few, many, or a class where the clone is expanded.

d_gene: TRBD1
j_gene: TRBJ2-2
abundance: .
v_gene: TRBV7-2
CDR3aa: CASSYGQAGSELFF
CDR3nt: TGTGCCAGCAGCTATGGACAGGCCGGCTCGGAGCTGTTTTTT

d_gene: TRBD2
j_gene: TRBJ2-1
abundance: .
v_gene: TRBV30
CDR3aa: CAWRGLAGGAGEQFF
CDR3nt: TGTGCCTGGAGGGGTCTGGCCGGGGGGGCTGGGGAGCAGTTCTTC

d_gene: TRBD1
j_gene: TRBJ1-2
abundance: .
v_gene: TRBV15
CDR3aa: CATSAGQASYTF
CDR3nt: TGTGCCACCAGCGCTGGACAGGCCTCCTACACCTTC

d_gene: TRBD2
j_gene: TRBJ2-2
abundance: .
v_gene: TRBV5-4
CDR3aa: CASSLLPSGGHTGELFF
CDR3nt: TGTGCCAGCAGCTTGCTTCCTAGCGGGGGTCACACCGGGGAGCTGTTTTTT

d_gene: TRBD1
j_gene: TRBJ2-1
abundance: .
v_gene: TRBV19
CDR3aa: CAVSPRDRVHNEQFF
CDR3nt: TGTGCCGTTTCACCCCGGGACAGGGTACACAATGAGCAGTTCTTC

d_gene: .
j_gene: TRBJ1-1
abundance: .
v_gene: TRBV7-9
CDR3aa: CASSRPTENTEAFF
CDR3nt: TGTGCCAGCAGCCGGCCGACAGAGAACACTGAAGCTTTCTTT

d_gene: .
j_gene: TRBJ1-1
abundance: few
v_gene: TRBV30
CDR3aa: CAWTYPPNGEAFF
CDR3nt: TGTGCCTGGACCTACCCCCCAAACGGTGAAGCTTTCTTT

d_gene: TRBD1
j_gene: TRBJ2-2
abundance: .
v_gene: TRBV11-2
CDR3aa: CASSFSYYGQGKDTGELFF
CDR3nt: TGTGCCAGCAGCTTTTCGTACTACGGACAGGGAAAGGACACCGGGGAGCTGTTTTTT

d_gene: .
j_gene: TRBJ1-1
abundance: .
v_gene: TRBV7-8
CDR3aa: CASSKGGDRYTEAFF
CDR3nt: TGTGCCAGCAGCAAAGGCGGGGACCGGTACACTGAAGCTTTCTTT

d_gene: .
j_gene: TRBJ1-4
abundance: .
v_gene: TRBV7-2
CDR3aa: CASSINPGSGNEKLFF
CDR3nt: TGTGCCAGCAGCATTAACCCGGGTTCGGGTAATGAAAAACTGTTTTTT

d_gene: .
j_gene: TRBJ1-1
abundance: .
v_gene: TRBV5-1
CDR3aa: CASSTTAGAREAFF
CDR3nt: TGCGCCAGCAGCACCACGGCCGGAGCCCGTGAAGCTTTCTTT

d_gene: TRBD2
j_gene: TRBJ2-3
abundance: .
v_gene: TRBV2
CDR3aa: CASTRDGGGTDTQYF
CDR3nt: TGTGCCAGCACCCGAGATGGCGGGGGGACAGATACGCAGTATTTT

d_gene: TRBD1
j_gene: TRBJ1-4
abundance: .
v_gene: TRBV6-1
CDR3aa: CASSPGQAFNEKLFF
CDR3nt: TGTGCCAGCAGTCCGGGACAGGCCTTTAATGAAAAACTGTTTTTT

d_gene: .
j_gene: TRBJ1-3
abundance: once
v_gene: TRBV30
CDR3aa: CAWSAQITGLDTIYF
CDR3nt: TGTGCCTGGAGTGCGCAAATAACAGGGTTGGACACCATATATTTT

d_gene: .
j_gene: TRBJ1-2
abundance: .
v_gene: TRBV21-1
CDR3aa: CASSKDGGQASYGYTF
CDR3nt: TGTGCCAGCAGCAAAGATGGTGGACAGGCGTCCTATGGCTACACCTTC

d_gene: .
j_gene: TRBJ2-5
abundance: .
v_gene: TRBV30
CDR3aa: CAWSAGETQYF
CDR3nt: TGTGCCTGGAGTGCCGGGGAGACCCAGTACTTC

d_gene: .
j_gene: TRBJ1-1
abundance: .
v_gene: TRBV15
CDR3aa: CATSRDRETAEAFF
CDR3nt: TGTGCCACCAGCAGAGATCGAGAGACAGCTGAAGCTTTCTTT

d_gene: TRBD1
j_gene: TRBJ2-3
abundance: .
v_gene: TRBV6-6
CDR3aa: CASSPGTVESF
CDR3nt: TGTGCCAGCAGCCCCGGGACAGTCGAGTCTTTT

d_gene: .
j_gene: TRBJ1-1
abundance: few
v_gene: TRBV7-2
CDR3aa: CASRTQGVGTEAFF
CDR3nt: TGTGCCAGCAGAACCCAGGGTGTTGGCACTGAAGCTTTCTTT

d_gene: TRBD1
j_gene: TRBJ1-2
abundance: .
v_gene: TRBV19
CDR3aa: CASSIAGTGGSYGYTF
CDR3nt: TGTGCCAGTAGTATAGCCGGGACAGGGGGCAGCTATGGCTACACCTTC

d_gene: TRBD1
j_gene: TRBJ1-1
abundance: once
v_gene: TRBV5-8
CDR3aa: CASSRQGWTEAFF
CDR3nt: TGTGCCAGCAGCCGACAGGGCTGGACTGAAGCTTTCTTT

d_gene: .
j_gene: TRBJ2-6
abundance: .
v_gene: TRBV7-2
CDR3aa: CASSFGQGSYGANVLTF
CDR3nt: TGTGCCAGCAGCTTCGGGCAGGGGAGTTACGGGGCCAACGTCCTGACTTTC

d_gene: .
j_gene: TRBJ1-1
abundance: .
v_gene: TRBV5-1
CDR3aa: CASSAQGRDTEAFF
CDR3nt: TGCGCCAGCAGCGCCCAGGGTAGGGACACTGAAGCTTTCTTT

d_gene: .
j_gene: TRBJ2-7
abundance: .
v_gene: TRBV19
CDR3aa: CASSITSAYEQYF
CDR3nt: TGTGCCAGTAGTATAACGAGTGCCTACGAGCAGTACTTC

d_gene: .
j_gene: TRBJ2-3
abundance: .
v_gene: TRBV19
CDR3aa: CASSYGTPNPPGTQYF
CDR3nt: TGTGCCAGCTCATACGGGACACCGAACCCCCCGGGTACGCAGTATTTT

d_gene: TRBD1
j_gene: TRBJ1-2
abundance: .
v_gene: TRBV28
CDR3aa: CAGETGYGYTF
CDR3nt: TGTGCCGGTGAGACAGGGTATGGCTACACCTTC

d_gene: .
j_gene: TRBJ2-3
abundance: once
v_gene: TRBV5-4
CDR3aa: CASSPPGRGTQYF
CDR3nt: TGTGCCAGCAGCCCTCCGGGGAGGGGGACGCAGTATTTT

d_gene: TRBD1
j_gene: TRBJ1-6
abundance: .
v_gene: TRBV7-2
CDR3aa: CASSSDRGSYNSPLHF
CDR3nt: TGTGCCAGCAGCTCGGACAGGGGCTCCTATAATTCACCCCTCCACTTT

d_gene: .
j_gene: TRBJ2-5
abundance: once
v_gene: TRBV7-2
CDR3aa: CASSLYTAAETQYF
CDR3nt: TGTGCCAGCAGCTTATACACAGCAGCAGAGACCCAGTACTTC

d_gene: .
j_gene: TRBJ1-2
abundance: .
v_gene: TRBV15
CDR3aa: CATSRGEGGGYTF
CDR3nt: TGTGCCACCAGCAGAGGAGAGGGTGGGGGCTACACCTTC

d_gene: .
j_gene: TRBJ1-1
abundance: .
v_gene: TRBV28
CDR3aa: CASSLTRQGTEAFF
CDR3nt: TGTGCCAGCAGTTTAACTCGTCAGGGAACCGAAGCTTTCTTT

d_gene: .
j_gene: TRBJ1-1
abundance: .
v_gene: TRBV19
CDR3aa: CASSIGRRVKGYTEAFF
CDR3nt: TGTGCCAGTAGTATAGGTAGGAGGGTCAAGGGCTACACTGAAGCTTTCTTT

d_gene: TRBD1
j_gene: TRBJ1-1
abundance: few
v_gene: TRBV19
CDR3aa: CASSKRTGQDPEAFF
CDR3nt: TGTGCCAGTAGTAAACGGACAGGTCAGGATCCTGAAGCTTTCTTT

d_gene: TRBD1
j_gene: TRBJ1-6
abundance: .
v_gene: TRBV5-1
CDR3aa: CASSLAGTGYNSPLHF
CDR3nt: TGCGCCAGCAGCTTGGCCGGGACAGGGTATAATTCACCCCTCCACTTT

d_gene: TRBD2
j_gene: TRBJ2-7
abundance: .
v_gene: TRBV9
CDR3aa: CASSVSGELSYEQYF
CDR3nt: TGTGCCAGCAGCGTAAGCGGGGAACTCTCCTACGAGCAGTACTTC

d_gene: TRBD1
j_gene: TRBJ1-1
abundance: once
v_gene: TRBV29-1
CDR3aa: CSVSRDRGTSEAFF
CDR3nt: TGCAGCGTGTCCCGGGACAGGGGTACTTCTGAAGCTTTCTTT

d_gene: .
j_gene: TRBJ1-2
abundance: .
v_gene: TRBV19
CDR3aa: CASSTPRGDSAYGYTF
CDR3nt: TGTGCCAGTAGTACCCCAAGGGGCGATTCAGCCTATGGCTACACCTTC

d_gene: TRBD2
j_gene: TRBJ2-3
abundance: once
v_gene: TRBV7-2
CDR3aa: CASSLERGGTDTQYF
CDR3nt: TGTGCCAGCAGCTTAGAGCGGGGGGGAACAGATACGCAGTATTTT

d_gene: TRBD2
j_gene: TRBJ2-1
abundance: .
v_gene: TRBV10-3
CDR3aa: CAISPGLADNEQFF
CDR3nt: TGTGCCATCAGCCCCGGACTAGCGGACAATGAGCAGTTCTTC

d_gene: TRBD1
j_gene: TRBJ1-1
abundance: few
v_gene: TRBV25-1
CDR3aa: CASSEDRGLNTEAFF
CDR3nt: TGTGCCAGCAGTGAAGACAGGGGTTTGAACACTGAAGCTTTCTTT

d_gene: .
j_gene: TRBJ2-1
abundance: .
v_gene: TRBV5-1
CDR3aa: CASSLVGGHEQFF
CDR3nt: TGCGCCAGCAGCTTGGTGGGGGGACATGAGCAGTTCTTC

d_gene: .
j_gene: TRBJ1-4
abundance: .
v_gene: TRBV7-8
CDR3aa: CASSPWTVLGRDEREKLFF
CDR3nt: TGTGCCAGCAGCCCTTGGACAGTCTTAGGGCGAGACGAACGTGAAAAACTGTTTTTT

d_gene: .
j_gene: TRBJ1-3
abundance: .
v_gene: TRBV29-1
CDR3aa: CSVGQSSGNTIYF
CDR3nt: TGCAGCGTTGGGCAGTCCTCTGGAAACACCATATATTTT

d_gene: .
j_gene: TRBJ1-1
abundance: .
v_gene: TRBV12-5
CDR3aa: CASGLGQLNTEAFF
CDR3nt: TGTGCTAGTGGTTTGGGGCAATTGAACACTGAAGCTTTCTTT

d_gene: TRBD1
j_gene: TRBJ2-7
abundance: .
v_gene: TRBV18
CDR3aa: CASSPGQGAMYEQYF
CDR3nt: TGTGCCAGCTCACCCGGGCAGGGGGCTATGTACGAGCAGTACTTC

d_gene: TRBD2
j_gene: TRBJ2-1
abundance: .
v_gene: TRBV2
CDR3aa: CASSAQLAGAGNEQFF
CDR3nt: TGTGCCAGCAGCGCCCAACTAGCGGGGGCTGGCAATGAGCAGTTCTTC

d_gene: .
j_gene: TRBJ2-7
abundance: .
v_gene: TRBV7-2
CDR3aa: CASSSGGTYSYEQYF
CDR3nt: TGTGCCAGCAGCTCCGGCGGGACCTACTCCTACGAGCAGTACTTC

d_gene: TRBD2
j_gene: TRBJ2-1
abundance: .
v_gene: TRBV6-6
CDR3aa: CASSSSSGADDNEQFF
CDR3nt: TGTGCCAGCAGTTCCTCGAGCGGGGCGGACGACAATGAGCAGTTCTTC

d_gene: TRBD1
j_gene: TRBJ2-2
abundance: .
v_gene: TRBV4-3
CDR3aa: CASSQDMRQGVPGELFF
CDR3nt: TGCGCCAGCAGCCAAGATATGAGACAGGGGGTTCCCGGGGAGCTGTTTTTT

d_gene: TRBD1
j_gene: TRBJ1-2
abundance: .
v_gene: TRBV14
CDR3aa: CASSRAGGRYGYTF
CDR3nt: TGTGCCAGCAGCCGGGCAGGGGGTCGCTATGGCTACACCTTC

d_gene: .
j_gene: TRBJ2-7
abundance: .
v_gene: TRBV30
CDR3aa: CACSENYEQYF
CDR3nt: TGTGCCTGTTCGGAGAATTACGAGCAGTACTTC